The 17 T cell receptor beta chains presented below share a single source sample, sequenced in a study of blood T cell repertoires in COVID-19 (TCRdb year 2020). The library came from the immunoSEQ multiplex PCR assay. What TCRdb holds here is the immuneACCESS table cut down to in-frame rearrangements. Part of the clones is not present; checked against another copy, under half of the missing clones reflect an unresolved V gene, and the others are unexplained. This sample gives some 270,000 clones in total; about 80% of them show up just once. More than 15% of the sample is in the top ten clones. The sample taken for sequencing was peripheral blood. The receptors stem from an older person with COVID-19, enrolled during active disease.

The chain has TRBV7-8 and TRBJ2-3, with TRBD2 matching 9 bases. CDR1 is SGHVS, CDR2 FQNEAQ, per germline. Germline trimming cut 5 bases from V and 1 base from J; bases unmatched to any gene: 4. The CDR3 has 15 amino acids. CDR3 nucleotides: TGTGCCAGCAGCCCCCGGACTAGCGGCACAGATACGCAGTATTTT. Its translation is CASSPRTSGTDTQYF. The variable domain in full, with the rest retrieved from reference TRBV7-8 and TRBJ2-3, is GAGVSQSPRYKVAKRGQDVALRCDPISGHVSLFWYQQALGQGPEFLTYFQNEAQLDKSGLPSDRFFAERPEGSVSTLKIQRTQQEDSAVYLCASSPRTSGTDTQYFGPGTRLTVL.

The V gene is TRBV7-2, the J gene TRBJ2-3; D possibly corresponds to TRBD2 (5 bases). Deletions cut 2 bases from V and 5 bases from J, with 8 bases between. Germline lookup yields CDR1 SGHTA and CDR2 FQGNSA. The CDR3 has 13 amino acids. CDR3 sequence: CASSLPGGDTQYF. Written as DNA, the CDR3 is TGTGCCAGCAGCTTACCTGGAGGAGATACGCAGTATTTT.

The V and J genes are TRBV5-1 and TRBJ1-5; the match to TRBD1 covers 7 bases. Germline CDR1 is SGHRS and CDR2 is YFSETQ. This CDR3 contains 13 residues. The V gene end was trimmed by 7 bases and the J gene end by 11 bases; junction bases not matched to a gene: 12. Written as DNA, the CDR3 is TGCGCCAGCGGACCCCCAGGGGGTAAGTCCCAGCATTTT. This sequence encodes CASGPPGGKSQHF.

The rearrangement uses TRBV19 and TRBJ2-7; possible D gene TRBD1, 6 bases. Germline V gives CDR1 LNHDA, CDR2 SQIVND (reference sequence). The CDR3 spans 15 residues. V lost 8 bases and J 4 bases, leaving 21 bases between the germline ends. The CDR3: CASRPQTGMGYEQYF. In DNA, the CDR3 is TGTGCCAGTCGTCCCCAAACAGGGATGGGTTACGAGCAGTACTTC.

The chain recombines TRBV5-6 with TRBJ1-1; D call uncertain. Germline assignment: CDR1 SGHDT and CDR2 YYEEEE. The CDR3 is 17 residues long. Trimming cost V 4 bases and J 7 bases, with 26 bases left between them. The CDR3 reads CASSGSFATRAIGEAFF. Written as DNA, the CDR3 is TGTGCCAGCAGCGGGAGCTTCGCGACAAGGGCGATTGGTGAAGCTTTCTTT. Drawing the rest from reference TRBV5-6 and TRBJ1-1, the complete variable domain is DAGVTQSPTHLIKTRGQQVTLRCSPKSGHDTVSWYQQALGQGPQFIFQYYEEEERQRGNFPDRFSGHQFPNYSSELNVNALLLGDSALYLCASSGSFATRAIGEAFFGQGTRLTVV.

J is TRBJ1-6 and V is TRBV19, with D possibly being TRBD1 (5 bases). V shed 1 base and J shed 10 bases, with 11 bases lying between them. CDR3 length equals 14 residues. Germline-derived CDR1 and CDR2 are LNHDA and SQIVND (reference sequence). CDR3 residues: CASSIGQIGSPLHF. For the CDR3, the DNA is TGTGCCAGTAGTATAGGACAGATCGGATCACCCCTCCACTTT.

This clone was counted between two and nine times. The rearrangement links TRBV3-1 (or the pseudogene TRBV3-2) to TRBJ2-5, with 12 bases aligning to TRBD2. Germline V gene sequence: CDR1 LGHDT, CDR2 YNNKEL (reference sequence). This CDR3 contains 17 residues. V lost 5 bases to trimming and J lost 0 bases; unmatched junction nucleotides: 7. The CDR3 DNA is TGTGCCAGCAGCTCGGGCCTAGCGGGGGGGAACCAAGAGACCCAGTACTTC. Amino acid sequence: CASSSGLAGGNQETQYF.

This sequence joins TRBV5-4 and TRBJ1-5, with D hard to call. V was pared by 4 bases and J by 0 bases, with 8 bases between. Germline V CDR1 and CDR2: SGHNT, YYREEE (reference sequence). The CDR3 loop spans 14 amino acids. Written as DNA, the CDR3 is TGTGCCAGCAGCAATAAAAATAGCAATCAGCCCCAGCATTTT. It specifies CASSNKNSNQPQHF.

This clone is a singleton in its sample. The chain employs TRBV6-5 and TRBJ1-2, with 7 bases identical to TRBD1. Germline CDR1 is MNHEY and CDR2 is SVGAGI. The CDR3 spans 14 residues. V trimming: 7 bases; J trimming: 1 base; junction bases outside the gene matches: 6. CDR3 loop: CASILDRSNYGYTF. The CDR3 coding sequence is TGTGCCAGCATCTTGGACAGGAGTAACTATGGCTACACCTTC.

The chain couples TRBV6-2 or TRBV6-3 to TRBJ2-1; 8 bases agree with TRBD1. The CDR3 length is 18 residues. The V and J ends lost 1 base and 9 bases, in that order; junction bases with no gene match: 17. Germline CDR1 reads MNHEY; CDR2 reads SVGEGT. CDR3 sequence: CASSYLIRLRTGSGEQFF. The CDR3 nucleotides are TGTGCCAGCAGTTACTTAATCCGCCTACGGACAGGGTCGGGTGAGCAGTTCTTC.

The chain carries TRBV11-2 and TRBJ1-5, with D possibly being TRBD1 (5 bases). V was trimmed by 5 bases and J by 1 base, leaving 9 bases between them. The CDR3 is 14 amino acids. Germline assignment: CDR1 SGHAT and CDR2 FQNNGV. In DNA form, the CDR3 reads TGTGCCAGCAGCCAGGGTATGAGCAATCAGCCCCAGCATTTT. Translation: CASSQGMSNQPQHF. Full variable domain (outside the CDR3, taken from reference TRBV11-2 and TRBJ1-5): EAGVAQSPRYKIIEKRQSVAFWCNPISGHATLYWYQQILGQGPKLLIQFQNNGVVDDSQLPKDRFSAERLKGVDSTLKIQPAKLEDSAVYLCASSQGMSNQPQHFGDGTRLSIL.

This rearrangement joins TRBV21-1 to TRBJ2-2; the D segment call TRBD1 is taken from the table without a DNA check. TRBV21-1 represents a pseudogene. The CDR3 spans 16 residues. The CDR3 region is CASSRGDRADTGELFF. The CDR3 bases are TGTGCCAGCAGCAGGGGTGACAGGGCGGATACCGGGGAGCTGTTTTTT.

This clone was observed a handful of times. The J gene is TRBJ2-1, the V gene TRBV19; 8 bases line up with TRBD2. The CDR3 is 15 amino acids. Germline CDR1 and CDR2: LNHDA and SQIVND (reference sequence). The J segment lost 10 bases and the V segment lost 8 bases, leaving 16 bases of the junction unmatched. In DNA, the CDR3 is TGTGCCAGTCTCCAAAATCGGGGACTAGAAAAAGAGCAGTTCTTC. Amino acids: CASLQNRGLEKEQFF.

This chain joins TRBV9 and TRBJ1-4; D not certain. V was shortened by 0 bases and J by 0 bases, with 12 bases between the two germline ends. CDR1 SGDLS and CDR2 YYNGEE come from the germline V gene. CDR3 size: 17 residues. The CDR3 DNA follows: TGTGCCAGCAGCGTAGGCGGAACGGATGCAACTAATGAAAAACTGTTTTTT. Protein: CASSVGGTDATNEKLFF.

The CDR3 protein is CASSQLPGGAYEQYF. The CDR3, as DNA: TGTGCCAGCAGCCAGCTCCCAGGGGGCGCATACGAGCAGTACTTC. This rearrangement joins TRBV14 to TRBJ2-7, with TRBD1 matching 8 bases. The CDR3 runs 15 residues. With 3 bases clipped from V and 4 bases from J, the junction kept 8 bases outside the gene matches. Germline loops: CDR1 SGHDN, CDR2 FVKESK.

The rearrangement links TRBV5-5 to TRBJ1-1, with D perhaps TRBD1 (5 bases). CDR1 is SGHKS, CDR2 YYEKEE, per germline (reference sequence). This CDR3 is built from 14 residues. V lost 3 bases and J 1 base, leaving 10 bases between the germline ends. CDR3 region: CASSWGGWNTEAFF. The CDR3 nucleotides read TGTGCCAGCAGCTGGGGGGGTTGGAACACTGAAGCTTTCTTT.

This chain links TRBV9 with TRBJ2-2, with 13 bases that match TRBD2. The CDR3 runs 15 residues. Germline trimming cut 2 bases from V and 7 bases from J; bases unmatched to any gene: 2. CDR1 and CDR2 (germline): SGDLS, YYNGEE. CDR3 nucleotides: TGTGCCAGCAGCGTTGGACTAGCGGGAGTCGGGGAGCTGTTTTTT. This encodes CASSVGLAGVGELFF.